The T cell receptor (beta chain) under discussion was sequenced for a study of T cell responses to AZD1222 COVID-19 vaccine. Profiling relied on immunoSEQ multiplex PCR, and the TCRdb table lists in-frame clones only, not all of them. Of around 100,000 clones in the sample, about 92% were seen once. Comments on this clone: Its matching antigen is unknown.

Study-wide results and caveats: Spike-spanning, vaccine-associated CD4 TCRs were dominant at 160-218 and 743-854. Baseline antibody screening turned up just a handful of seropositive AZD1222 recipients. Unmutated regions of variants are reportedly targeted by nearly half of spike-specific TCRs. Repertoire collection took place solely once the T cell response had peaked.

The material was peripheral blood, obtained on day 0 of AZD1222 vaccination. This clonotype was obtained from an adult in good health.

The CDR3 nucleotides read TGCAGCGTGGCGAAGGGGGAGAGCAATCAGCCCCAGCATTTT. Amino acids: CSVAKGESNQPQHF. V is TRBV29-1 and J is TRBJ1-5; D is possibly TRBD1 (6 bases). CDR1 is SQVTM and CDR2 is ANQGSEA in the germline V gene. V dropped 6 bases and J dropped 1 base, with 13 bases sitting between them. The CDR3 loop spans 14 amino acids.